This TCR beta chain was sequenced in a study of identical twins. Study observations and caveats: Fewer insertions characterized abundant cord blood beta clonotypes, whereas memory repertoires showed none.

This clonotype was detected many times. Its antigen remains unidentified. No donor was unhealthy or non-Caucasian. The CDR3 is 16 amino acids. Germline trimming cut 5 bases from V and 0 bases from J; bases unmatched to any gene: 5. The germline CDR1 and CDR2 sequences are SGHAT and FQDESV (reference sequence). TCRdb re-analysed the 5' RACE reads in MiXCR, keeping a single row per CDR3 protein. Of about 900,000 distinct CDR3 sequences in the sample, roughly an eighth were seen once. These same data were also listed under a study on yellow fever vaccine responses in identical twins.

This chain connects TRBV11-1 to TRBJ2-1; 9 positions agree with TRBD2. This receptor was identified in a woman between 18 and 30 years old in good health. Sequenced material: PBMCs. The CDR3 bases are TGTGCCAGCAGCCACCATAGCGGGAGCTCCTACAATGAGCAGTTCTTC. Encoded protein: CASSHHSGSSYNEQFF.